The next 14 T cell receptor beta chains were all read from a single sample in a study of graft-versus-host responses after intestinal transplantation. This table comes from immunoSEQ multiplex PCR, and its TCRdb copy is limited to in-frame clones, with some not included. The data contain approximately 24,000 clones, approximately 83% of them singletons. The sequencing here drew on PBMCs, taken just over 450 days after intestinal transplant. The receptor source for this set is a human patient who received an intestinal transplant, so some T cells may come from the graft donor.

The chain carries TRBV28 and TRBJ2-7; TRBD1 agrees at 8 bases. Looked up from germline, CDR1 is MDHEN and CDR2 is SYDVKM. V was pared by 10 bases and J by 2 bases, with 10 bases of the junction left unmatched. This CDR3 spans 14 amino acids. CDR3 bases: TGTGCCATCTCCGGGACAGGCGTAACCTACGAGCAGTACTTC. It yields the protein CAISGTGVTYEQYF.

The chain recombines TRBV10-3 with TRBJ1-5, with D perhaps matching TRBD1 (5 bases). V lost 3 bases to trimming and J lost 6 bases, with 12 bases between them. The germline CDR1 and CDR2 sequences are ENHRY and SYGVKD. The CDR3 runs 14 residues. CDR3 loop: CAISEGVDVQPQHF. Written as DNA, the CDR3 is TGTGCCATCAGTGAAGGGGTGGATGTTCAGCCCCAGCATTTT.

This sequence joins TRBV11-3 and TRBJ2-3, with TRBD2 identical over 10 bases. This CDR3 is 15 amino acids long. Germline CDR1 is SGHNT and CDR2 is YENEEA. The V gene end was trimmed by 5 bases and the J gene end by 4 bases; junction bases not matched to a gene: 6. This CDR3 is CASSAGLADSDTQYF. The CDR3 region has the DNA TGTGCCAGCAGCGCCGGACTAGCGGACTCAGATACGCAGTATTTT.

The chain is built from TRBV6-1 and TRBJ1-6, with 7 bases aligning to TRBD1. CDR3 size: 16 residues. Trimming cost V 3 bases and J 8 bases; bases outside gene matches: 10. Germline CDR1 is MNHNS and CDR2 is SASEGT. The CDR3 nucleotides are TGTGCCAGCAGTGACTTAACACAGGGGTCGGATTCACCCCTCCACTTT. Amino acids: CASSDLTQGSDSPLHF.

The chain combines TRBV5-6 with TRBJ1-1; weak D call: TRBD1 (5 bases). Germline CDR1 and CDR2: SGHDT and YYEEEE. This CDR3 has 14 residues. V gave up 2 bases and J gave up 0 bases, with 8 bases separating them. CDR3 protein: CASSFDSMNTEAFF. The CDR3 DNA is TGTGCCAGCAGCTTCGACAGCATGAACACTGAAGCTTTCTTT.

The chain employs TRBV5-6 and TRBJ2-1, with D tentatively TRBD1 (7 bases). Germline values: CDR1 SGHDT, CDR2 YYEEEE. V lost 0 bases and J 8 bases, leaving 18 bases between the germline ends. The CDR3 covers 16 residues. CDR3 loop: CASSLARRGLAYEQFF. In DNA, the CDR3 is TGTGCCAGCAGCTTGGCCAGGAGGGGGCTAGCCTATGAGCAGTTCTTC.

As regards this clone: The sample contains more than one DNA sequence encoding this CDR3. The chain recombines TRBV7-8 with TRBJ1-2, with D hard to call. Per germline, CDR1 SGHVS and CDR2 FQNEAQ. This CDR3 region has 15 residues. Trimming took off 3 bases at V and 4 bases at J, with 15 bases between the two ends. CDR3 sequence reads: CASSLGARDGYGYTF. For the CDR3, the DNA is TGTGCCAGCAGCTTGGGTGCGAGGGATGGCTATGGCTACACCTTC. The whole variable domain, remainder taken from reference TRBV7-8 and TRBJ1-2, is GAGVSQSPRYKVAKRGQDVALRCDPISGHVSLFWYQQALGQGPEFLTYFQNEAQLDKSGLPSDRFFAERPEGSVSTLKIQRTQQEDSAVYLCASSLGARDGYGYTFGSGTRLTVV.

J is TRBJ1-5 and V is TRBV7-9; tentatively, D is TRBD1 (6 bases). This CDR3 is built from 14 residues. The ends were cut back, 6 bases at V and 3 bases at J, with 12 bases in the middle. Germline CDR1 reads SEHNR; CDR2 reads FQNEAQ (reference sequence). DNA for the CDR3: TGTGCCAGCAGTTCAGGGGAGTCCAATCAGCCCCAGCATTTT. Encoded protein: CASSSGESNQPQHF.

The chain has TRBV27 and TRBJ2-1, with D possibly being TRBD1 or TRBD2 (5 bases each). Trimming stripped 3 bases from V and 5 bases from J, with 8 bases between. This CDR3 has 13 amino acids. Looked up from germline, CDR1 is MNHEY and CDR2 is SMNVEV (reference sequence). The CDR3 DNA sequence: TGTGCCAGCAGTTTGTGGGGGAACAATGAGCAGTTCTTC. Protein product: CASSLWGNNEQFF.

The V call is TRBV15, the J call TRBJ1-5; D is ambiguous. This CDR3 has 17 residues. Germline assignment: CDR1 LNHNV and CDR2 YYDKDF (reference sequence). Trimming took off 2 bases at V and 3 bases at J, with 17 bases between the two ends. The CDR3, as DNA: TGTGCCACCAGCAGAACTGAACGGGTCGTCCACAATCAGCCCCAGCATTTT. Translating it yields CATSRTERVVHNQPQHF.

The chain couples TRBV5-1 to TRBJ2-3; D is unclear. Trimming pared 0 bases from V and 4 bases from J, leaving 3 bases between. There are 12 residues in the CDR3. Germline values: CDR1 SGHRS, CDR2 YFSETQ. The CDR3 DNA sequence: TGCGCCAGCAGCTTGGCCGCAGATACGCAGTATTTT. The encoded protein is CASSLAADTQYF.

The V and J genes are TRBV11-3 and TRBJ2-1; D uncertain. Germline V gives CDR1 SGHNT, CDR2 YENEEA. CDR3 size: 12 residues. Trimming pared 4 bases from V and 12 bases from J, leaving 13 bases between. CDR3 amino acids: CASSSNPRAQFF. CDR3 bases: TGTGCCAGCAGCTCTAACCCCCGAGCGCAGTTCTTC.

The rearrangement uses TRBV7-9 and TRBJ2-1, with unresolved D. The CDR3 has 15 residues. Germline V gene lookup returns CDR1 SEHNR and CDR2 FQNEAQ (reference sequence). Between the trimmed V and J ends, which lost 3 bases and 4 bases, there was a span of 13 bases. CDR3 loop: CASSFGGPFYNEQFF. Here the CDR3 DNA reads TGTGCCAGCAGCTTTGGCGGACCCTTTTACAATGAGCAGTTCTTC. Together with reference TRBV7-9 and TRBJ2-1, the CDR3 gives the full variable domain: DTGVSQNPRHKITKRGQNVTFRCDPISEHNRLYWYRQTLGQGPEFLTYFQNEAQLEKSRLLSDRFSAERPKGSFSTLEIQRTEQGDSAMYLCASSFGGPFYNEQFFGPGTRLTVL.

The genes are TRBV6-4 and TRBJ1-2, with D tentatively TRBD1 (6 bases). This CDR3 region has 15 residues. V was clipped by 6 bases and J by 2 bases, with 16 bases between them. Germline CDR1 reads MRHNA; CDR2 reads SNTAGT. This CDR3 reads CASSPTLTGNYGYTF. The CDR3 nucleotides are TGTGCCAGCAGCCCCACCCTGACAGGAAACTATGGCTACACCTTC.